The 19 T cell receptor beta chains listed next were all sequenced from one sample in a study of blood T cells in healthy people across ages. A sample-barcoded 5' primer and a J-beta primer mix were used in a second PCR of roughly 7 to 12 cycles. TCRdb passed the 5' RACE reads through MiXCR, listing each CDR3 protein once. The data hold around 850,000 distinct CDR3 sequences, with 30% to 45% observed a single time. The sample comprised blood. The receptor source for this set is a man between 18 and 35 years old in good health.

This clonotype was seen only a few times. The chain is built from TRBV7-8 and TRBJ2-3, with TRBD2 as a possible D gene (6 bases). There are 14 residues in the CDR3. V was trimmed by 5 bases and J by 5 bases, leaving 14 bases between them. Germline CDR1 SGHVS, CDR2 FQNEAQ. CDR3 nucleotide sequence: TGTGCCAGCAGCCCGGGAGCGGCCGGAGATACGCAGTATTTT. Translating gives CASSPGAAGDTQYF.

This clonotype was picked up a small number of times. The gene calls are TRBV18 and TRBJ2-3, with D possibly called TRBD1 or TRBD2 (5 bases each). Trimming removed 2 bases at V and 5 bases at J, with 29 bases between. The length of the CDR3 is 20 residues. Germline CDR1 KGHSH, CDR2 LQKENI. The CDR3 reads CASSPSRIREHLATGDTQYF. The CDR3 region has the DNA TGTGCCAGCTCACCATCCCGGATCAGGGAGCACCTCGCTACGGGAGATACGCAGTATTTT.

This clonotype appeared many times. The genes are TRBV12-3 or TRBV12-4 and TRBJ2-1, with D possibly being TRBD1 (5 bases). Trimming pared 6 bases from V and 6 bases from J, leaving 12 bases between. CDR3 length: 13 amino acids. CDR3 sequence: CASRLTVSNEQFF. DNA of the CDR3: TGTGCCAGCAGGTTGACAGTTAGCAATGAGCAGTTCTTC.

CDR3 in amino acids: CASSPDRGHTGELFF. CDR3 nucleotide sequence: TGTGCCAGCAGCCCGGACAGGGGGCACACCGGGGAGCTGTTTTTT. This sequence joins TRBV12-3 or TRBV12-4 and TRBJ2-2, with 11 bases matching TRBD1. CDR3 length equals 15 residues. V gave up 6 bases and J gave up 3 bases; unmatched junction bases: 3.

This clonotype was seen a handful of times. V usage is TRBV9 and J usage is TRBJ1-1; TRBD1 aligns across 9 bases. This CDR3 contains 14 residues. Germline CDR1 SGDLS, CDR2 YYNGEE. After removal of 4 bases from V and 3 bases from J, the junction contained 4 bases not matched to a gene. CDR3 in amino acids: CASSLGDRDTEAFF. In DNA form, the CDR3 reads TGTGCCAGCAGCCTAGGGGACAGGGACACTGAAGCTTTCTTT.

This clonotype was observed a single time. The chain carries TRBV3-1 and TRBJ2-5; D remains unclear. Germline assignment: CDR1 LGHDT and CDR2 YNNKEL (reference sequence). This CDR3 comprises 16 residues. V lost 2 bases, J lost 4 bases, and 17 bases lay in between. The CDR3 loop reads CASSQPAPGLAETQYF. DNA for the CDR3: TGTGCCAGCAGCCAACCTGCCCCGGGTTTGGCAGAGACCCAGTACTTC.

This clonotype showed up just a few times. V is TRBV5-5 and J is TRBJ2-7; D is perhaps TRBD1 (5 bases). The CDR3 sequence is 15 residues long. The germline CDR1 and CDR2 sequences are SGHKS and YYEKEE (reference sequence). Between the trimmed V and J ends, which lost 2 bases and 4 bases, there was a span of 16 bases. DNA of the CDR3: TGTGCCAGCAGCTTTGACAGTGGGGCTGGTTACGAGCAGTACTTC. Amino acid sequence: CASSFDSGAGYEQYF.

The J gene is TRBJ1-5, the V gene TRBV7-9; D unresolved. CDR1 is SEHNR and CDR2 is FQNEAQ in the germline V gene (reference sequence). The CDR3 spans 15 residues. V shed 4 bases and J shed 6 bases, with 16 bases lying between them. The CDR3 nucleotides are TGTGCCAGCAGCTACAGCCAGGAATCGGGTCAGCCCCAGCATTTT. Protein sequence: CASSYSQESGQPQHF.

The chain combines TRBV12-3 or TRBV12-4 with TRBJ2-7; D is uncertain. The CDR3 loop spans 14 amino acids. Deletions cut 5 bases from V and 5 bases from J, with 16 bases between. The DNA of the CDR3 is TGTGCCAGCAGTCTACGGATAAGAGCCGACGAGCAGTACTTC. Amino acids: CASSLRIRADEQYF.

The CDR3 nucleotides are TGTGCCAGCAGCCAAGATCGGGTACCGGCAACTAATGAAAAACTGTTTTTT. Translated: CASSQDRVPATNEKLFF. The chain has TRBV4-2 and TRBJ1-4; D is unresolved. Germline CDR1 is LGHNA and CDR2 is YNFKEQ. V lost 0 bases and J 0 bases, leaving 11 bases between the germline ends. The CDR3 extends over 17 amino acids.

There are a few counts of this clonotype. In DNA form, the CDR3 reads TGTGCCAGCAGCCCCCCGGGACAGGGCCGTGAGCAGTACTTC. This sequence encodes CASSPPGQGREQYF. The chain combines TRBV13 with TRBJ2-7; 9 nucleotides line up with TRBD1. This CDR3 has 14 amino acids. The V segment lost 5 bases and the J segment 7 bases; nucleotides outside the gene matches: 9. Germline lookup yields CDR1 PRHDT and CDR2 FYEKMQ (reference sequence).

The CDR3 loop reads CASSLVSAGDPKSSYEQFF. In DNA, the CDR3 is TGCGCCAGCAGCTTGGTTTCGGCAGGCGACCCTAAGAGCTCCTACGAGCAGTTCTTC. The rearrangement joins TRBV5-1 to TRBJ2-1; D is ambiguous. This CDR3 has 19 amino acids. Germline-derived CDR1 and CDR2 are SGHRS and YFSETQ. Trimming shortened V by 0 bases and J by 10 bases, and 29 bases separated the two germline ends.

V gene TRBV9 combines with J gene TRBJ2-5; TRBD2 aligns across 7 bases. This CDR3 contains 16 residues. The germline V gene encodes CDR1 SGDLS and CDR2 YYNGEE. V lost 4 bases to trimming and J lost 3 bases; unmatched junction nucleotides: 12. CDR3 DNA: TGTGCCAGCAGCCCAGTGGGAGGGAAGGGAAAAGAGACCCAGTACTTC. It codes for CASSPVGGKGKETQYF.

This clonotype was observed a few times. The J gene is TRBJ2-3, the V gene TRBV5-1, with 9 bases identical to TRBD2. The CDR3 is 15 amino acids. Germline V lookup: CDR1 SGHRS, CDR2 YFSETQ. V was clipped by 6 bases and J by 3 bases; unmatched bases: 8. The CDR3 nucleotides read TGCGCCAGCAAAGAGGTGCGGGGGGGTACAGATACGCAGTATTTT. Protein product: CASKEVRGGTDTQYF.

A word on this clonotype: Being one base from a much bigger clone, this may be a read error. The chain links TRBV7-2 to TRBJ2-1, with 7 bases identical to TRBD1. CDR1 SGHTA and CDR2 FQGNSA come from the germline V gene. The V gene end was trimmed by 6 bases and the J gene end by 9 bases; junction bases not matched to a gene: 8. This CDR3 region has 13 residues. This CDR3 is CASRRTGVAEQFF. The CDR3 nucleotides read TGTGCCAGCAGACGCACAGGGGTGGCTGAGCAGTTCTTC.

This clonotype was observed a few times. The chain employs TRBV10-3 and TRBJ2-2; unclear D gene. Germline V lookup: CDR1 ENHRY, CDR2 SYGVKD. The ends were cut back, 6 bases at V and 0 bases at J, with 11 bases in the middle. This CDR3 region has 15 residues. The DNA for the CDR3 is TGTGCCATCAGGGTCAGTAAACCGAACACCGGGGAGCTGTTTTTT. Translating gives CAIRVSKPNTGELFF.

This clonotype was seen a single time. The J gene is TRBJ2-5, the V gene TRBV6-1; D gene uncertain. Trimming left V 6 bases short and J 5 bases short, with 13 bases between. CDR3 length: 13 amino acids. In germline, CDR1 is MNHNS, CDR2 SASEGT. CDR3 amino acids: CASSLSKRETQYF. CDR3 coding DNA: TGTGCCAGCAGCCTTAGTAAACGGGAGACCCAGTACTTC.

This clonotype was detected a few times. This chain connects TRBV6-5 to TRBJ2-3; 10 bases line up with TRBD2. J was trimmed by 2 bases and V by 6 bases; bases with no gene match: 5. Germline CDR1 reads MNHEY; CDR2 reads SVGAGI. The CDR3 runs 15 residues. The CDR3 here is CASSRTSGITDTQYF. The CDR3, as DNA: TGTGCCAGCAGCCGGACTAGCGGCATCACAGATACGCAGTATTTT.

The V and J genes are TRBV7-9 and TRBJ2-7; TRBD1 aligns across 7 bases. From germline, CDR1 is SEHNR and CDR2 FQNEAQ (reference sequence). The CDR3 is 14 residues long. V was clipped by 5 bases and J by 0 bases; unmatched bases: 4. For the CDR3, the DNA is TGTGCCAGCAGCCACAGGGGTAGCTCCTACGAGCAGTACTTC. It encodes CASSHRGSSYEQYF.